This TCR beta chain was profiled in a study of control samples from healthy donors and cancer patients. CDR3 length: 13 residues. Germline V gene sequence: CDR1 SGHAT, CDR2 FQNNGV. V lost 5 bases to trimming and J lost 1 base, with 5 bases between them. Sequenced by immunoSEQ multiplex PCR; TCRdb stores in-frame clones only, minus some. Of tens of thousands of clones listed, about 90% are singletons. The V and J genes are TRBV11-2 and TRBJ2-2; D unresolved. This sequence originates from a man aged 45 to 65 in good health. Sequenced sample: blood. The CDR3 spells CASSHMNTGELFF. The CDR3 DNA follows: TGTGCCAGCAGCCATATGAACACCGGGGAGCTGTTTTTT.